This T cell receptor beta chain was recovered during a study of cytomegalovirus exposure and HLA in healthy donors. This clone was recorded a few times. Its target is not known. Germline V gene data show CDR1 as LNHNV and CDR2 as YYDKDF (reference sequence). V gave up 4 bases and J gave up 2 bases, with 12 bases separating them. This CDR3 region has 15 residues. General study findings and limits: Among the sequence variants, a highly shared cluster was likely an artifact of sequencing. Later, TCR association rates were found to vary by HLA locus, highest for DRB1 and lowest for HLA-C. Per a prior analysis, the majority of TCR beta V segments were productive roughly 87% or roughly 30% of the time.

The study ran its PCR with 60 Vbeta and 13 Jbeta primers. Repertoires were generated with immunoSEQ multiplex PCR, while TCRdb's copy carries only in-frame clones and drops some. This sample has approximately 220,000 clones, with 76% found just once. Sequencing input: PBMCs. This chain connects TRBV15 to TRBJ1-3; tentatively, D is TRBD1 (5 bases). The TCR originated in a young man in good health and CMV-seronegative. As DNA, the CDR3 is TGTGCCACCAGCACGGTGGGGGGACCTGGAAACACCATATATTTT. Amino acids: CATSTVGGPGNTIYF.